The clone carrying this T cell receptor (beta chain) was counted a few times. Antigen: not known. TCRdb independently ran MiXCR on the RT-PCR reads; one entry per CDR3 protein. This table has roughly 650,000 distinct CDR3 sequences, around 16% appearing once. The CDR3 is 14 residues long. Trimming removed 1 base at V and 5 bases at J, with 9 bases between. Per the germline V gene, CDR1 is MGHRA and CDR2 is YSYEKL. The data are from a study of response to subunit inactivated influenza vaccine. Study findings and constraints: Researchers suggested that each seasonal influenza vaccination recruits few new T cells.

The chain links TRBV4-1 to TRBJ1-5, with a weak D call TRBD1 (5 bases). The sequencing here drew on PBMCs from blood, taken 12 days after vaccination. The clonotype comes from a man over 45 who received an inactivated influenza vaccine. In DNA form, the CDR3 reads TGCGCCAGCAGCCAAGCTCAGGGATATCAGCCCCAGCATTTT. Residues: CASSQAQGYQPQHF.